This T cell receptor beta chain originates from a study of PD-L1 blockade in urothelial cancer. Looking at the study overall: In tumor samples, T cells numbered a median of 1,402.

Some clones are missing from TCRdb's copy, which holds only in-frame ones; the method was immunoSEQ multiplex PCR. Of fewer than 45,000 clones listed, about a third were seen once; the top ten hold more than 8.5%. With 4 bases clipped from V and 4 bases from J, the junction kept 7 bases outside the gene matches. The germline V gene encodes CDR1 LNHDA and CDR2 SQIVND (reference sequence). This CDR3 has 15 amino acids. Of note for this clone: Its specificity is unknown.

Whole-study results and caveats: Durable-benefit patients expanded tumor-associated blood clones more at 3 weeks. More tumor-infiltrating T lymphocytes were found in patients who had durable benefit.

This specimen was tumor tissue, taken before atezolizumab (anti-PD-L1) treatment. The chain recombines TRBV19 with TRBJ1-2; 9 bases are shared with TRBD1. The TCR sequence derives from a man in his 60s with urothelial cancer. This chain's CDR3 is CASSRRDRDAYGYTF. DNA of the CDR3: TGTGCCAGTAGTAGGCGGGACAGGGATGCCTATGGCTACACCTTC. Full variable domain (missing parts from reference TRBV19 and TRBJ1-2): DGGITQSPKYLFRKEGQNVTLSCEQNLNHDAMYWYRQDPGQGLRLIYYSQIVNDFQKGDIAEGYSVSREKKESFPLTVTSAQKNPTAFYLCASSRRDRDAYGYTFGSGTRLTVV.